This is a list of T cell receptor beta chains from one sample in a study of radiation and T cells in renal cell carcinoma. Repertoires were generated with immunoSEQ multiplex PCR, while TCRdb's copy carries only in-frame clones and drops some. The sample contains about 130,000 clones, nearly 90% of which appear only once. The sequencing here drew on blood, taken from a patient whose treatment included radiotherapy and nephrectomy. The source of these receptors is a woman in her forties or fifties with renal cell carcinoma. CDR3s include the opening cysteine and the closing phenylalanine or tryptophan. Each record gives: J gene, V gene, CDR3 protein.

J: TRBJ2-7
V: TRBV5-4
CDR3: CASSAGLGEYEQYF

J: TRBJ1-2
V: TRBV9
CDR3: CASSVGQGAANYGYTF

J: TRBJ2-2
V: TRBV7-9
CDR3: CASSVVRTAGELFF

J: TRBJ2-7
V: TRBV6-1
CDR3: CASSEVRGYEQYF

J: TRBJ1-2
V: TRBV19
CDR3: CASSVQGLGVNYGYTF

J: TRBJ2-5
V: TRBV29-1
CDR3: CSVIWAGGQETQYF

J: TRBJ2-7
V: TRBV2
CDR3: CASSALRSADEQYF

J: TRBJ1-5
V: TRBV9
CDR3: CASSVAVGVDGDQPQHF

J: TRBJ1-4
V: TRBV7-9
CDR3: CASSSGQRNEKLFF

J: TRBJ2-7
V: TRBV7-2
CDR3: CASSPGGLSSYEQYF

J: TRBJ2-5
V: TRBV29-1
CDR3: CSVVTGGQETQYF

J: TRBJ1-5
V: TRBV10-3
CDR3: CAISQGTGGYSNQPQHF

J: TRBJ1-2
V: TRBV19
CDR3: CAASRINYGYTF

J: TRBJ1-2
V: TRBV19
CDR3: CASNRGQVRAYGYTF

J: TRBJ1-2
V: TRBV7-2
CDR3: CASSLAGQGYYGYTF

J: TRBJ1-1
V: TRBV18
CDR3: CASSPASSNTEAFF

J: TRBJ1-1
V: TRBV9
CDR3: CASRGVNTEAFF

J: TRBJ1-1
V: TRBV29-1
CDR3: CSVAMTGAGTEAFF

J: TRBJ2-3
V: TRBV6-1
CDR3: CASSPGQHTDTQYF

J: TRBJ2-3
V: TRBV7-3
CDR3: CASSPGTRGDTQYF

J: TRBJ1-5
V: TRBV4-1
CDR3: CASSQGAGSSAQHF

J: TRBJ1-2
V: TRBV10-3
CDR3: CAISEFIDRGSYGYTF

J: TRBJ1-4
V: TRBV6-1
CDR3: CASSVGQDNEKLFF

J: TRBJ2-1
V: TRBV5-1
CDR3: CASSWTTGYNEQFF

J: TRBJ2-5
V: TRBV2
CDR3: CASSEVGGQETQYF